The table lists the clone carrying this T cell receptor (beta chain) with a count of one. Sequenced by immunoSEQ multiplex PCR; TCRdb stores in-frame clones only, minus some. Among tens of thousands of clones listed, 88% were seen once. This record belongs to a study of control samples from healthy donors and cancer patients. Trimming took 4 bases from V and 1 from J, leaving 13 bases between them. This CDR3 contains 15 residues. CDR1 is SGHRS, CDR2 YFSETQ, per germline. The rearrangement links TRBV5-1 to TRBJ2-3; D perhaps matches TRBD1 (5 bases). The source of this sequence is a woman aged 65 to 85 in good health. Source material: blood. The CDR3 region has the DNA TGCGCCAGCAGCCCCCAGGGCCCGGGCACAGATACGCAGTATTTT. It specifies CASSPQGPGTDTQYF. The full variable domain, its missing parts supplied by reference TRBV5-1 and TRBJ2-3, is KAGVTQTPRYLIKTRGQQVTLSCSPISGHRSVSWYQQTPGQGLQFLFEYFSETQRNKGNFPGRFSGRQFSNSRSEMNVSTLELGDSALYLCASSPQGPGTDTQYFGPGTRLTVL.